Given below is one T cell receptor (beta chain) in context. Compared with germline, one end of the junction differs, possibly owing to a read error. The entry originates in a study of blood T cell repertoires in COVID-19. Study context: PBMCs, B-cell-depleted T cells, or T cells were the source of the cDNA or gDNA that made up the material.

Germline V gene data show CDR1 as MNHEY and CDR2 as SVGAGI. The CDR3 consists of 14 residues. In the original workflow: Reference gene primer amplification yielded estimated nucleated cell counts. Here immunoSEQ multiplex PCR was the method, and the copy in TCRdb shows in-frame clones only, minus some. V and J calls plus clone size are reproduced from that table; the DNA served to infer D and trimming. The sample includes more than 85,000 clones, approximately 72% of them seen just once. Input material: peripheral blood. The sequence came from a woman in her 70s with acute or convalescent COVID-19. The chain couples TRBV6-5 to TRBJ1-4; 9 nucleotides agree with TRBD1. The chain's CDR3 is CSSSKDRGNEKLFF. Written as DNA, the CDR3 is TGTTCCAGCAGTAAGGACAGGGGAAATGAAAAACTGTTTTTT.